This T cell receptor (beta chain) stems from a study of Ad26.COV2.S vaccination and SARS-CoV-2 variants. This CDR3 comprises 15 residues. Sequenced by immunoSEQ multiplex PCR; TCRdb stores in-frame clones only, minus some. Among 350,000 to 500,000 clones listed, roughly 89% were seen once. Treatment described: some 20 received Ad26.COV2.S at low or high dose, single or two shots; about 5 received placebo; per-sample allocation not given. Day 63 after the first injection of vaccine or placebo was the sampling time. Vaccination employed an Ad26 vector expressing the Wuhan-strain SARS-CoV-2 spike. The sequence came from a person aged 18-60 years who received the Ad26.COV2.S COVID-19 vaccine or a placebo. Here the sequenced sample was peripheral blood, taken in a trial of Ad26.COV2.S vaccine versus placebo. This sequence joins TRBV21-1 and TRBJ1-5. TRBV21-1 is listed as a pseudogene. The CDR3 is CASSPSAGGNQPQHF. The CDR3 DNA reads as TGTGCCAGCAGCCCCTCCGCTGGGGGCAATCAGCCCCAGCATTTT.